Given below is one T cell receptor beta chain in context. Its antigen remains unknown. CDR1 SGHKS and CDR2 YYEKEE come from the germline V gene (reference sequence). The CDR3 is 17 amino acids. V lost 3 bases and J lost 0, with 18 bases in between. Primed by a sample-barcoded 5' primer and a J-beta primer mix, a second PCR proceeded for roughly 7 to 11 cycles. Each cDNA molecule was tagged by a template-switch adaptor that had 12 random nucleotides. TCRdb ran MiXCR on the 5' RACE reads and lists one entry per CDR3 protein. The sample carries about 1.7 million distinct CDR3 sequences, roughly 28% recorded once. The record originates from a study of blood T cells in healthy people across ages. Study summary: When template switching was applied, about one barcoded beta molecule was captured per two T cells. Study-level findings and limits: Long-lived and aged donors differed, with more naive CD4+ cells and higher diversity in the long-lived. Naive T cell percentage strongly correlated with TCR beta diversity.

V and J are TRBV5-5 and TRBJ1-1, with D possibly TRBD1 on 6 matching bases. Sequencing was done on a sample of blood. This receptor was taken from a woman aged 25 to 45 in good health. The CDR3 is CASSSQGSPSMNTEAFF. CDR3 nucleotide sequence: TGTGCCAGCAGCTCACAGGGAAGCCCTAGTATGAACACTGAAGCTTTCTTT. Complete variable domain (other parts from reference TRBV5-5 and TRBJ1-1): DAGVTQSPTHLIKTRGQQVTLRCSPISGHKSVSWYQQVLGQGPQFIFQYYEKEERGRGNFPDRFSARQFPNYSSELNVNALLLGDSALYLCASSSQGSPSMNTEAFFGQGTRLTVV.